The sequence of this TCR beta chain was determined in a study of T cells in Graves' hyperthyroidism and ophthalmopathy. The sample holds many counts of this clonotype. Trimming stripped 7 bases from V and 5 bases from J, with 32 bases between. The CDR3 consists of 19 residues. Germline assignment: CDR1 MNHEY and CDR2 SVGEGT. Diagnoses used clinical symptoms, serum thyroxine and TRAb, thyroid ultrasound and orbital computed tomography. PBMCs were sourced from approximately 9.3 ml fresh peripheral blood. Amplified TCR beta CDR3 regions came from RNA transcripts. RT-PCR in the first round (using the HTBI primer set) targeted the TCR CDR3. TCRdb re-called the multiplex PCR reads with MiXCR, one entry per CDR3 protein. The sample yields some 270,000 distinct CDR3 sequences, approximately 25% seen once.

This chain uses TRBV6-2 or TRBV6-3 with TRBJ1-1; maybe TRBD1 (6 bases). Sequencing was performed on blood. This TCR derives from a woman between 40 and 50 years old with Graves' ophthalmopathy. The CDR3 coding sequence is TGTGCCAGCACCTCTAGTGTTGGGGGACAAAGAAAATGGGAAACTGAAGCTTTCTTT. Its translation is CASTSSVGGQRKWETEAFF.